One sample yielded the 28 T cell receptor beta chains listed below, sequenced in a study of technical replicates of blood from a few donors. The protocol was immunoSEQ multiplex PCR, while the TCRdb copy is restricted to in-frame clones and leaves out a portion. Of 65,000 to 90,000 clones listed, roughly nine tenths are singletons. The sequencing input was T cells isolated from PBMCs. These receptors were obtained from a human donor in good health.

Comment on this clone: A junction end diverges from the germline sequence, so it may reflect a read error. The V gene is TRBV6-1, the J gene TRBJ2-7, with D possibly being TRBD1 (6 bases). CDR1 MNHNS and CDR2 SASEGT come from the germline V gene. The CDR3 has 12 residues. Here the CDR3 reads CASSEAGTPPPF. In nucleotides, the CDR3 is TGTGCCAGCAGTGAAGCCGGGACACCTCCCCCCTTC.

The CDR3: CASLGTSSLYNEQFF. The CDR3 DNA is TGTGCCAGCCTTGGGACTAGCAGCCTATACAATGAGCAGTTCTTC. The genes are TRBV6-1 and TRBJ2-1; TRBD2 agrees at 9 bases. V lost 8 bases, J lost 4 bases, and 9 bases stayed unmatched. CDR3 length: 15 amino acids. Germline-derived CDR1 and CDR2 are MNHNS and SASEGT.

The gene calls are TRBV30 and TRBJ2-2; TRBD1 agrees at 9 bases. CDR3 length: 14 amino acids. V gave up 4 bases and J gave up 5 bases; unmatched junction bases: 5. The V gene's germline CDR1 is GTSNPN and CDR2 SVGIG (reference sequence). The DNA for the CDR3 is TGTGCCTGGAAACAGGGGGCGGATACCGGGGAGCTGTTTTTT. Its translation: CAWKQGADTGELFF.

The genes are TRBV27 and TRBJ2-1; 8 bases are a match to TRBD2. V shed 2 bases and J 3 bases; nucleotides not matched to a gene: 3. Germline CDR1 reads MNHEY; CDR2 reads SMNVEV (reference sequence). This CDR3 region has 15 residues. CDR3 sequence reads: CASSLGSGDYNEQFF. The CDR3 coding sequence is TGTGCCAGCAGTTTAGGTAGCGGGGACTACAATGAGCAGTTCTTC.

The chain has TRBV29-1 and TRBJ1-1; TRBD1 is a possible D gene (6 bases). V was trimmed by 4 bases and J by 5 bases, leaving 11 bases between them. This CDR3 spans 12 amino acids. Germline-derived CDR1 and CDR2 are SQVTM and ANQGSEA. CDR3: CSVVKGVTEAFF. As DNA, the CDR3 is TGCAGCGTTGTAAAGGGGGTAACTGAAGCTTTCTTT.

The chain recombines TRBV9 with TRBJ2-2; TRBD2 is a possible D gene (6 bases). V was trimmed by 2 bases and J by 0 bases, leaving 11 bases between them. The CDR3 loop spans 16 amino acids. Looked up from germline, CDR1 is SGDLS and CDR2 is YYNGEE. The chain's CDR3 is CASSVGTGANTGELFF. In DNA form, the CDR3 reads TGTGCCAGCAGCGTCGGGACTGGGGCGAACACCGGGGAGCTGTTTTTT.

V gene TRBV7-9 combines with J gene TRBJ2-2; 7 bases map to TRBD1. Unmatched junction bases numbered 8, after V lost 5 bases and J lost 2 bases. The CDR3 runs 16 residues. Germline V lookup: CDR1 SEHNR, CDR2 FQNEAQ (reference sequence). The CDR3 protein is CASSPAGTDNTGELFF. DNA for the CDR3: TGTGCCAGCAGCCCAGCCGGGACAGATAACACCGGGGAGCTGTTTTTT.

The chain is built from TRBV13 and TRBJ1-2, with a possible D match to TRBD1 (5 bases). Trimming shortened V by 4 bases and J by 3 bases, and 18 bases separated the two germline ends. The V gene's germline CDR1 is PRHDT and CDR2 FYEKMQ (reference sequence). This CDR3 has 16 residues. In nucleotides, the CDR3 is TGTGCCAGCAGCTCCCCCGGGGGAAGCTTCGACTATGGCTACACCTTC. Residues: CASSSPGGSFDYGYTF.

The chain employs TRBV21-1 and TRBJ1-1; no check of the table's D call, TRBD1, against the DNA was made. TRBV21-1 is listed as a pseudogene. CDR3 length equals 14 residues. CDR3 DNA sequence: TGTGCCAGCACCCTCAGAAACCTGAACACTGAAGCTTTCTTT. Residues: CASTLRNLNTEAFF.

This chain links TRBV28 with TRBJ2-1; 7 bases agree with TRBD2. The V and J ends lost 2 bases and 6 bases, in that order; junction bases with no gene match: 13. In germline, CDR1 is MDHEN, CDR2 SYDVKM. The CDR3 length is 17 residues. The CDR3 nucleotides read TGTGCCAGCAGTTTAGGCCTCCTCGGGGGGTACGCCAATGAGCAGTTCTTC. Residues: CASSLGLLGGYANEQFF.

This sequence joins TRBV11-3 and TRBJ2-7; D gene unclear. V lost 3 bases to trimming and J lost 2 bases, with 11 bases between them. This CDR3 is 14 amino acids long. CDR1 SGHNT and CDR2 YENEEA come from the germline V gene. CDR3 nucleotides: TGTGCCAGCAGCTTTCGCGCGGCTACCTACGAGCAGTACTTC. Protein: CASSFRAATYEQYF.

The rearrangement joins TRBV7-9 to TRBJ1-4; a possible D gene is TRBD1 (5 bases). This CDR3 contains 16 residues. CDR1 and CDR2 (germline): SEHNR, FQNEAQ (reference sequence). V shed 1 base and J shed 5 bases, with 14 bases lying between them. CDR3 sequence (DNA): TGTGCCAGCAGCTTAGGTCTGGGGGGGTTCAATGAAAAACTGTTTTTT. This gives the protein CASSLGLGGFNEKLFF.

This rearrangement joins TRBV18 to TRBJ2-1; tentatively, D is TRBD1 (5 bases). The germline V gene has CDR1 KGHSH and CDR2 LQKENI. Deletions cut 2 bases from V and 3 bases from J, with 8 bases between. This CDR3 region has 14 residues. CDR3 amino acids: CASSPTGSYNEQFF. CDR3 DNA sequence: TGTGCCAGCTCACCAACAGGAAGCTACAATGAGCAGTTCTTC.

The CDR3 reads CASRTLGQGQEKLFF. CDR3 DNA: TGTGCCAGCAGAACTCTAGGACAGGGTCAGGAAAAACTGTTTTTT. The chain employs TRBV6-5 and TRBJ1-4, with TRBD1 matching over 8 bases. Losses at the gene ends were 6 bases for V and 8 bases for J; bases not matched to a gene: 11. The CDR3 is made up of 15 amino acids. CDR1 MNHEY and CDR2 SVGAGI come from the germline V gene.

CDR3 DNA: TGTGCCAGCAGTCCAAACCTAGTCGAGCGCAAGTATTTT. This sequence encodes CASSPNLVERKYF. The chain employs TRBV6-5 and TRBJ2-3; D call uncertain. Trimming took off 5 bases at V and 13 bases at J, with 19 bases between the two ends. Germline values: CDR1 MNHEY, CDR2 SVGAGI. CDR3 length: 13 amino acids.

J is TRBJ2-7 and V is TRBV5-5; the match to TRBD1 covers 7 bases. Germline-derived CDR1 and CDR2 are SGHKS and YYEKEE (reference sequence). The CDR3 extends over 16 amino acids. The V and J ends lost 4 bases and 4 bases, in that order; junction bases with no gene match: 14. In DNA form, the CDR3 reads TGTGCCAGCAGCATGAGTGACAGGGCCGGCTATTACGAGCAGTACTTC. Amino acid sequence: CASSMSDRAGYYEQYF.

Concerning this clone itself: This may be a read error: a much more frequent sequence differs by one nucleotide. The V gene is TRBV6-5, the J gene TRBJ1-1, with a weak D call TRBD1 (6 bases). The CDR3 contains 13 residues. Germline values: CDR1 MNHEY, CDR2 SVGAGI. V was cut by 5 bases and J by 1 base, with 8 bases left in between. The CDR3 sequence: CASSLGQNTEAFF. CDR3 coding DNA: TGTGCCAGCAGTCTGGGACAGAACACTGAAGCTTTCTTT.

The chain uses TRBV13 and TRBJ2-3; unclear D gene. This CDR3 contains 12 residues. With 3 bases removed from V and 8 bases from J, the gap between germline ends came to 9 bases. From germline, CDR1 is PRHDT and CDR2 FYEKMQ (reference sequence). The CDR3 region has the DNA TGTGCCAGCAGCTTTATAGAAATTACGCAGTATTTT. It encodes CASSFIEITQYF.

J is TRBJ2-5 and V is TRBV27; the D is unclear. The germline gives CDR1 MNHEY, CDR2 SMNVEV (reference sequence). CDR3 length equals 14 residues. Trimming took off 5 bases at V and 3 bases at J, with 13 bases between the two ends. The CDR3 region has the DNA TGTGCCAGCAGTCCGTTACTCCGAAAAGAGACCCAGTACTTC. As protein: CASSPLLRKETQYF.

The V call is TRBV30, the J call TRBJ2-7, with D possibly matching TRBD1 (5 bases). The V end was cut by 3 bases, the J end by 3 bases, with 15 bases between. This CDR3 has 14 residues. CDR1 and CDR2 from the germline V gene are GTSNPN and SVGIG (reference sequence). CDR3 in DNA: TGTGCCTGGAGGCCGGACCAGGGCTTCTACGAGCAGTACTTC. Encoded protein: CAWRPDQGFYEQYF. Drawing the rest from reference TRBV30 and TRBJ2-7, the complete variable domain is SQTIHQWPATLVQPVGSPLSLECTVEGTSNPNLYWYRQAAGRGLQLLFYSVGIGQISSEVPQNLSASRPQDRQFILSSKKLLLSDSGFYLCAWRPDQGFYEQYFGPGTRLTVT.

The gene calls are TRBV5-4 and TRBJ2-1; 12 bases agree with TRBD2. Germline V gives CDR1 SGHNT, CDR2 YYREEE (reference sequence). Trimming at V came to 0 bases and at J to 5 bases, leaving 3 bases not matched to a gene. The CDR3 contains 16 residues. In DNA, the CDR3 is TGTGCCAGCAGCTTGGCTTGGACTAGCGGGGACAATGAGCAGTTCTTC. It specifies CASSLAWTSGDNEQFF.

V gene TRBV6-1 combines with J gene TRBJ2-7; 7 nucleotides align to TRBD2. The germline V gene has CDR1 MNHNS and CDR2 SASEGT. The ends lost 4 bases at V and 5 bases at J; junction bases unmatched: 8. The CDR3 loop spans 14 amino acids. CDR3 in amino acids: CASSGRAGVDEQYF. CDR3 coding DNA: TGTGCCAGCAGTGGCCGGGCGGGGGTCGACGAGCAGTACTTC.

J is TRBJ2-1 and V is TRBV28, with 15 bases aligning to TRBD2. The germline V gene encodes CDR1 MDHEN and CDR2 SYDVKM. The CDR3 totals 17 residues. V lost 7 bases and J lost 9; bases outside the gene matches: 13. The CDR3 loop reads CASNPSGTSGRLGEQFF. The DNA for the CDR3 is TGTGCCAGCAATCCTTCCGGGACTAGCGGGAGGCTTGGTGAGCAGTTCTTC.

The CDR3 protein is CASSDWVARAEEGNEKLFF. For the CDR3, the DNA is TGCGCCAGCAGTGATTGGGTCGCTCGAGCTGAAGAGGGAAATGAAAAACTGTTTTTT. The J gene is TRBJ1-4, the V gene TRBV10-2, with unresolved D. Germline values: CDR1 WSHSY, CDR2 SAAADI. The CDR3 is 19 residues long. The V end was cut by 3 bases, the J end by 5 bases, with 25 bases between.

V usage is TRBV5-1 and J usage is TRBJ2-3; D is perhaps TRBD2 (7 bases). Trimming cost V 6 bases and J 3 bases, with 20 bases left between them. There are 16 residues in the CDR3. Germline CDR1 and CDR2: SGHRS and YFSETQ. This CDR3 is CASTPEGGRGTDTQYF. The CDR3, as DNA: TGCGCCAGCACTCCAGAGGGGGGGCGTGGAACAGATACGCAGTATTTT.

This chain links TRBV6-5 with TRBJ2-7, with 7 bases lining up with TRBD2. This CDR3 is 14 amino acids long. Germline assignment: CDR1 MNHEY and CDR2 SVGAGI. The V gene end was trimmed by 5 bases and the J gene end by 2 bases; junction bases not matched to a gene: 6. The CDR3 DNA reads TGTGCCAGCAGTGACCCCGGACTAGCCTACGAGCAGTACTTC. Residues: CASSDPGLAYEQYF.

A few counts support this clone. The V call is TRBV11-2, the J call TRBJ2-3; D may be TRBD2 (6 bases). Germline V gene lookup returns CDR1 SGHAT and CDR2 FQNNGV. This CDR3 spans 13 amino acids. CDR3 bases: TGTGCAGAGAGGTCGGGGGGCACAGATACGCAGTATTTT. It encodes CAERSGGTDTQYF.

The chain uses TRBV19 and TRBJ1-5; 9 bases align to TRBD1. This CDR3 is 10 amino acids long. The J segment lost 15 bases and the V segment lost 11 bases, leaving 8 bases of the junction unmatched. The V gene's germline CDR1 is LNHDA and CDR2 SQIVND (reference sequence). CDR3 amino acids: CARNTGGRHF. In DNA, the CDR3 is TGTGCCCGTAATACAGGGGGCCGGCATTTT.